The TCR beta chain described here comes from a study of blood T cell repertoires in COVID-19. Overall study: The United States, Italy and Spain supplied acute and convalescent COVID-19 samples. From T cells, B-cell-depleted T cells, or PBMCs came the material, which was cDNA or gDNA.

Authors' methods: Reference gene primer amplification yielded estimated nucleated cell counts. Assay used: immunoSEQ multiplex PCR; TCRdb lists only in-frame clones, some missing. V, J and clone size were drawn from that table, and D and trimming were deduced from the DNA. The sample lists about 92,000 clones, 85% seen once, with 35% to 45% in the top ten. The germline CDR1 and CDR2 sequences are SGHTA and FQGTGA. The CDR3 loop spans 13 amino acids. Trimming pared 0 bases from V and 4 bases from J, leaving 6 bases between. Sequencing was done on a sample of peripheral blood. This sequence originates from an elderly man with acute or convalescent COVID-19. J is TRBJ2-5 and V is TRBV7-3, with a weak D call TRBD1 (5 bases). The CDR3 nucleotides read TGTGCCAGCAGCTTAACAGGGGTAGAGACCCAGTACTTC. Its translation is CASSLTGVETQYF.